The clone carrying this TCR beta chain was detected only once. Its specificity is not known. The sample comes from a study of Ad26.COV2.S vaccination and SARS-CoV-2 variants. Study at large: Donor was one of the participants in the Ad26.COV2.S arm of the COV1001 trial.

The treatment is: approximately 18 received Ad26.COV2.S at low or high dose, single or two shots; a few received placebo; per-sample allocation not given. Samples came from day 63 after the first vaccine or placebo injection. SARS-CoV-2 spike from the Wuhan strain was encoded by the vaccine, an Ad26 vector. Some clones are missing from TCRdb's copy, which holds only in-frame ones; the method was immunoSEQ multiplex PCR. Seen here are a few hundred thousand clones, 70% to 90% observed once, and the top ten hold approximately 4%. Findings of the study overall: Breadth, reportedly substantial, characterized the spike-specific CD8+ and CD4+ T cell responses after vaccination.

Trimming removed 0 bases at V and 5 bases at J, with 10 bases between. This CDR3 region has 15 residues. Germline V gives CDR1 MNHEY, CDR2 SVGAGI. The chain employs TRBV6-5 and TRBJ1-4; D is ambiguous. This sequence was found in a person between 18 and 65 years old who received the Ad26.COV2.S COVID-19 vaccine or a placebo. Sequencing used peripheral blood, obtained in a trial of Ad26.COV2.S vaccine versus placebo. Written as DNA, the CDR3 is TGTGCCAGCAGTTACTCCGGGGAAGGGAATGAAAAACTGTTTTTT. Translation gives CASSYSGEGNEKLFF.